These 19 T cell receptor beta chains were sequenced from one sample in a study of shared clonotypes between healthy human individuals. This table comes from immunoSEQ multiplex PCR, and its TCRdb copy is limited to in-frame clones, with some not included. The sample has some 240,000 clones; over 50% are singletons. Sequencing input: memory CD4+ T cells sorted from blood. Subset noted: CD45RA-negative fraction. The receptors shown here come from a man younger than 40 in good health.

The V gene is TRBV5-1, the J gene TRBJ1-1, with D hard to call. From germline, CDR1 is SGHRS and CDR2 YFSETQ. The CDR3 sequence is 14 residues long. Trimming stripped 7 bases from V and 0 bases from J, with 13 bases between. In DNA form, the CDR3 reads TGCGCCAGCTCCGAGACTGTTGTGAACACTGAAGCTTTCTTT. As protein: CASSETVVNTEAFF.

The chain couples TRBV19 to TRBJ2-2; a possible D gene is TRBD1 (6 bases). V lost 6 bases, J lost 4 bases, and 15 bases lay in between. Germline V gene lookup returns CDR1 LNHDA and CDR2 SQIVND (reference sequence). The CDR3 contains 15 residues. As DNA, the CDR3 is TGTGCCAGTAGATCAACAGGGCAAGGCACCGGGGAGCTGTTTTTT. Translation: CASRSTGQGTGELFF.

The rearrangement joins TRBV29-1 to TRBJ2-1; 10 nucleotides match TRBD2. The V and J ends lost 5 bases and 5 bases, in that order; junction bases with no gene match: 3. The CDR3 runs to 13 residues. The germline gives CDR1 SQVTM, CDR2 ANQGSEA. The chain's CDR3 is CSVPGLANNEQFF. For the CDR3, the DNA is TGCAGCGTTCCGGGACTAGCGAACAATGAGCAGTTCTTC.

This clone was detected a few times. This rearrangement joins TRBV21-1 to TRBJ2-3; the DNA was not used to check the table's D call, TRBD1. TRBV21-1 represents a pseudogene. This CDR3 is 13 amino acids long. CDR3 residues: CASSSKFDGQGYF. The CDR3 region has the DNA TGTGCCAGCAGCTCAAAGTTCGACGGACAGGGGTATTTT.

There are a few counts of this clone. V gene TRBV2 combines with J gene TRBJ2-1; the match to TRBD1 covers 7 bases. CDR3 length: 14 amino acids. Trimming removed 5 bases from V and 5 bases from J; junction bases left unmatched: 6. Germline-derived CDR1 and CDR2 are SNHLY and FYNNEI. The CDR3 DNA reads TGTGCCAGCAGTTGGGAACAGGGGAACAATGAGCAGTTCTTC. This encodes CASSWEQGNNEQFF.

The chain links TRBV11-1 to TRBJ2-1, with D hard to call. The germline V gene encodes CDR1 SGHAT and CDR2 FQDESV (reference sequence). This CDR3 has 11 amino acids. Trimming cost V 2 bases and J 6 bases, with 2 bases left between them. This CDR3 is CASSLLNEQFF. In DNA form, the CDR3 reads TGTGCCAGCAGCTTACTCAATGAGCAGTTCTTC.

V gene TRBV5-5 combines with J gene TRBJ1-1, with TRBD1 matching over 9 bases. The CDR3 extends over 15 amino acids. V lost 0 bases to trimming and J lost 0 bases; unmatched junction nucleotides: 0. Germline lookup yields CDR1 SGHKS and CDR2 YYEKEE (reference sequence). CDR3 in amino acids: CASSLDRGLNTEAFF. CDR3 coding DNA: TGTGCCAGCAGCTTGGACAGGGGGCTGAACACTGAAGCTTTCTTT.

The J gene is TRBJ2-7, the V gene TRBV10-3, with a weak D call TRBD1 (6 bases). This CDR3 contains 15 residues. V was cut by 6 bases and J by 6 bases, with 21 bases left in between. The germline gives CDR1 ENHRY, CDR2 SYGVKD. The CDR3 loop is CAISEPGTRRTEQYF. The CDR3, as DNA: TGTGCCATCAGCGAACCCGGGACAAGACGCACCGAGCAGTACTTC.

The rearrangement links TRBV7-8 to TRBJ2-2; D is unresolved. Germline assignment: CDR1 SGHVS and CDR2 FQNEAQ. Trimming cost V 2 bases and J 6 bases, with 4 bases left between them. The CDR3 spans 12 residues. CDR3 DNA sequence: TGTGCCAGCAGCTTAACGGCCGGGGAGCTGTTTTTT. It encodes CASSLTAGELFF.

The chain joins TRBV27 to TRBJ1-3, with 7 bases identical to TRBD1. Germline V lookup: CDR1 MNHEY, CDR2 SMNVEV (reference sequence). J was trimmed by 2 bases and V by 6 bases; bases with no gene match: 7. The CDR3 totals 15 residues. CDR3 coding DNA: TGTGCCAGCAGCGCCGCGACAGGGCCTGGAAACACCATATATTTT. Its protein is CASSAATGPGNTIYF.

This clone was observed once. The chain joins TRBV5-6 to TRBJ1-4; possibly TRBD1 for D (5 bases). The CDR3 sequence is 14 residues long. The ends were cut back, 4 bases at V and 6 bases at J, with 13 bases in the middle. CDR1 SGHDT and CDR2 YYEEEE come from the germline V gene. Here the CDR3 reads CASSVPGGDEKLFF. The CDR3 region has the DNA TGTGCCAGCAGCGTCCCGGGGGGAGATGAAAAACTGTTTTTT. The full variable domain, with the rest looked up from reference TRBV5-6 and TRBJ1-4, is DAGVTQSPTHLIKTRGQQVTLRCSPKSGHDTVSWYQQALGQGPQFIFQYYEEEERQRGNFPDRFSGHQFPNYSSELNVNALLLGDSALYLCASSVPGGDEKLFFGSGTQLSVL.

This rearrangement joins TRBV4-1 to TRBJ2-3, with no clear D. The V gene lost 1 base and the J gene lost 0 bases, with 8 bases spanning the gap. Germline V gives CDR1 MGHRA, CDR2 YSYEKL. CDR3 size: 15 residues. The CDR3 DNA sequence: TGCGCCAGCAGCCAAGCCGTCATTAGCACAGATACGCAGTATTTT. The encoded protein is CASSQAVISTDTQYF.

In this sample, this clone turned up a few times. The rearrangement joins TRBV18 to TRBJ2-1; D is uncertain. Germline values: CDR1 KGHSH, CDR2 LQKENI. The CDR3 is 12 amino acids. V was shortened by 3 bases and J by 11 bases, with 11 bases between the two germline ends. The CDR3 DNA sequence: TGTGCCAGCTCACCCGACCCCCTGAAGCAGTTCTTC. Translated, it gives CASSPDPLKQFF.

The chain couples TRBV11-2 to TRBJ2-7; D unresolved. Germline CDR1 is SGHAT and CDR2 is FQNNGV. The CDR3 has 14 residues. V gave up 2 bases and J gave up 2 bases, with 10 bases separating them. For the CDR3, the DNA is TGTGCCAGCAGCTTATCTGGTAAGACCTACGAGCAGTACTTC. Translation: CASSLSGKTYEQYF. The full variable domain, rest sourced from reference TRBV11-2 and TRBJ2-7, is EAGVAQSPRYKIIEKRQSVAFWCNPISGHATLYWYQQILGQGPKLLIQFQNNGVVDDSQLPKDRFSAERLKGVDSTLKIQPAKLEDSAVYLCASSLSGKTYEQYFGPGTRLTVT.

The CDR3 is CASSPPGQDTQYF. Written as DNA, the CDR3 is TGTGCCAGCTCACCACCGGGGCAAGATACGCAGTATTTT. The rearrangement joins TRBV18 to TRBJ2-3; perhaps TRBD1 as D (5 bases). CDR3 length: 13 residues. Germline-derived CDR1 and CDR2 are KGHSH and LQKENI. V was shortened by 0 bases and J by 5 bases, with 6 bases between the two germline ends.

CDR3 DNA: TGTGCCAGCGGACTAGCGGGAGGGTCCTACAATGAGCAGTTCTTC. Translated, it gives CASGLAGGSYNEQFF. The rearrangement joins TRBV2 to TRBJ2-1, with TRBD2 identical over 15 bases. The germline V gene has CDR1 SNHLY and CDR2 FYNNEI. V was pared by 8 bases and J by 1 base, with 0 bases of the junction left unmatched. CDR3 size: 15 residues.

There are many counts of this clone. The chain has TRBV6-1 and TRBJ1-2; TRBD1 might be the D (6 bases). The V end lost 10 bases, the J end lost 2 bases, and 14 bases lay between the germline ends. Germline loops: CDR1 MNHNS, CDR2 SASEGT. CDR3 length equals 13 residues. CDR3 amino acids: CANSRGQNYGYTF. CDR3 in DNA: TGTGCCAATTCCAGGGGTCAAAACTATGGCTACACCTTC.

This clone was observed a few times. The chain joins TRBV2 to TRBJ2-5; TRBD2 is a possible D gene (5 bases). The CDR3 sequence is 15 residues long. CDR1 is SNHLY and CDR2 is FYNNEI in the germline V gene. V lost 2 bases to trimming and J lost 2 bases, with 12 bases between them. The CDR3 here is CASSESRGKQETQYF. Here the CDR3 DNA reads TGTGCCAGCAGTGAATCTCGAGGGAAACAAGAGACCCAGTACTTC.

The chain employs TRBV9 and TRBJ2-1; D gene uncertain. Trimming took 4 bases from V and 5 from J, leaving 19 bases between them. Germline CDR1 SGDLS, CDR2 YYNGEE. CDR3 size: 16 residues. The CDR3 bases are TGTGCCAGCAGCCCCAGGTGGGGAATGGGCAACAATGAGCAGTTCTTC. It specifies CASSPRWGMGNNEQFF. Full variable domain (remainder filled in from reference TRBV9 and TRBJ2-1): DSGVTQTPKHLITATGQRVTLRCSPRSGDLSVYWYQQSLDQGLQFLIQYYNGEERAKGNILERFSAQQFPDLHSELNLSSLELGDSALYFCASSPRWGMGNNEQFFGPGTRLTVL.